This paragraph covers one TCR beta chain sequence. Its specificity is unknown. TCRdb keeps only in-frame clones here, not all; method: immunoSEQ multiplex PCR. This sample has some 64,000 clones; 84% occur once, and the top ten carry around 7.3%. This sample stems from a study of T cell responses to AZD1222 COVID-19 vaccine. Study observations and caveats: Clonal diversity may have been underestimated in mostly white British donors.

Sequenced material: peripheral blood, taken on day 0 of AZD1222 vaccination. This clonotype originated in an adult in good health.

The CDR3: CSVEEWGGYEQYF. The CDR3 DNA is TGCAGCGTTGAGGAGTGGGGGGGCTACGAGCAGTACTTC. The chain uses TRBV29-1 and TRBJ2-7, with TRBD2 matching 7 bases. V was pared by 3 bases and J by 3 bases, with 5 bases of the junction left unmatched. The CDR3 spans 13 residues. The germline CDR1 and CDR2 sequences are SQVTM and ANQGSEA.